The 13 T cell receptor beta chains given below trace back to one sample, sequenced in a study of blood T cell repertoires in COVID-19. Assay used: immunoSEQ multiplex PCR; TCRdb lists only in-frame clones, some missing. There are about 210,000 clones in the sample; 92% occur only once, and 1% to 1.5% lies in the top ten. The sequenced sample consisted of peripheral blood. Source of these receptors: a man aged 25 to 45 with acute or convalescent COVID-19.

The chain recombines TRBV28 with TRBJ2-7; the D is unclear. V lost 5 bases to trimming and J lost 1 base, with 12 bases between them. Per the germline V gene, CDR1 is MDHEN and CDR2 is SYDVKM. There are 14 residues in the CDR3. CDR3 loop: CASSLPLRSYEQYF. The CDR3 nucleotides read TGTGCCAGCAGTCTACCCTTGAGATCCTACGAGCAGTACTTC.

J is TRBJ1-2 and V is TRBV2, with a weak D call TRBD1 (5 bases). V was trimmed by 3 bases and J by 7 bases, leaving 9 bases between them. This CDR3 comprises 12 residues. Germline V gene data show CDR1 as SNHLY and CDR2 as FYNNEI. Here the CDR3 reads CASSDRVGGYTF. For the CDR3, the DNA is TGTGCCAGCAGTGACAGGGTTGGTGGCTACACCTTC.

Only a few counts were recorded for this clone. J is TRBJ1-2 and V is TRBV28; 8 nucleotides agree with TRBD1. Germline trimming cut 6 bases from V and 1 base from J; bases unmatched to any gene: 10. CDR3 size: 16 residues. In germline, CDR1 is MDHEN, CDR2 SYDVKM. CDR3 sequence: CASSPGGLADNYGYTF. The CDR3, as DNA: TGTGCCAGCAGCCCAGGGGGCCTAGCAGATAACTATGGCTACACCTTC.

The chain recombines TRBV2 with TRBJ1-1; D is undetermined. Germline V CDR1 and CDR2: SNHLY, FYNNEI. V lost 1 base and J lost 10, with 13 bases in between. This CDR3 comprises 13 residues. The CDR3 reads CASSEGLATTAFF. DNA for the CDR3: TGTGCCAGCAGTGAAGGGCTAGCCACTACAGCTTTCTTT.

This chain links TRBV19 with TRBJ2-3; D unresolved. Looked up from germline, CDR1 is LNHDA and CDR2 is SQIVND (reference sequence). The CDR3 is 12 amino acids. V gave up 6 bases and J gave up 4 bases, with 8 bases separating them. The CDR3 loop reads CASRETADTQYF. As DNA, the CDR3 is TGTGCCAGTAGGGAGACGGCAGATACGCAGTATTTT.

This sequence joins TRBV18 and TRBJ1-3; unclear D gene. The V gene's germline CDR1 is KGHSH and CDR2 LQKENI. This CDR3 is 14 amino acids long. Trimming cost V 5 bases and J 0 bases, with 8 bases left between them. The CDR3 coding sequence is TGTGCCAGCTCAGCCGACAACTCTGGAAACACCATATATTTT. Residues: CASSADNSGNTIYF.

This sequence joins TRBV6-5 and TRBJ1-1; D uncertain. CDR1 MNHEY and CDR2 SVGAGI come from the germline V gene. Trimming took off 6 bases at V and 0 bases at J, with 11 bases between the two ends. The CDR3 extends over 14 amino acids. As DNA, the CDR3 is TGTGCCAGCAGCGACCGAGGGCTGAACACTGAAGCTTTCTTT. Translating it yields CASSDRGLNTEAFF.

The rearrangement links TRBV5-4 to TRBJ1-2; the match to TRBD1 covers 7 bases. V lost 3 bases and J lost 8; bases outside the gene matches: 10. The germline V gene encodes CDR1 SGHNT and CDR2 YYREEE (reference sequence). The CDR3 consists of 14 residues. CDR3 nucleotide sequence: TGTGCCAGCAGCTCCGGGACAGACCTGAGAGGCTACACCTTC. Its protein product is CASSSGTDLRGYTF.

The CDR3, as DNA: TGTGCCAGTAGTGTGACAGGCGCCTACAATGAGCAGTTCTTC. Amino acids: CASSVTGAYNEQFF. V and J are TRBV19 and TRBJ2-1, with TRBD1 as a possible D gene (6 bases). The germline CDR1 and CDR2 sequences are LNHDA and SQIVND (reference sequence). There are 14 residues in the CDR3. Trimming left V 5 bases short and J 2 bases short, with 10 bases between.

This sequence joins TRBV5-6 and TRBJ2-1, with 7 bases lining up with TRBD2. CDR1 is SGHDT, CDR2 YYEEEE, per germline. V dropped 6 bases and J dropped 9; count of bases not matched to a gene: 15. The CDR3 extends over 15 amino acids. This chain's CDR3 is CASTRGGERIFEQFF. In DNA, the CDR3 is TGTGCCAGCACCCGTGGGGGGGAAAGGATCTTTGAGCAGTTCTTC.

The chain uses TRBV27 and TRBJ2-6, with D hard to call. This CDR3 contains 15 residues. Deletions cut 3 bases from V and 0 bases from J, with 6 bases between. The germline gives CDR1 MNHEY, CDR2 SMNVEV (reference sequence). CDR3 sequence (DNA): TGTGCCAGCAGTTTTGCGGCCTCTGGGGCCAACGTCCTGACTTTC. This encodes CASSFAASGANVLTF.

This chain connects TRBV6-5 to TRBJ2-3, with a possible D match to TRBD2 (6 bases). Trimming shortened V by 7 bases and J by 7 bases, and 18 bases separated the two germline ends. CDR1 is MNHEY, CDR2 SVGAGI, per germline. The CDR3 totals 14 residues. The CDR3 DNA reads as TGTGCCAGCACTATCCTGGGAGGACGAAATACGCAGTATTTT. Its translation: CASTILGGRNTQYF.

This clone was picked up one time. The chain links TRBV20-1 to TRBJ2-3, with D uncertain. The germline CDR1 and CDR2 sequences are DFQATT and SNEGSKA (reference sequence). V shed 0 bases and J shed 14 bases, with 9 bases lying between them. The CDR3 has 10 residues. CDR3 sequence (DNA): TGCAGTGCTAGAGAATTAGCTTGGTATTTT. Amino acids: CSARELAWYF.